The 6 T cell receptor beta chains presented below share a single source sample, sequenced in a study of T-cell reconstitution after alpha-beta-depleted transplantation in children. Molecular barcoding with unique molecular identifiers was used for the TCRbeta library. TCRdb redid the calling of the PCR reads with MiXCR, one entry per CDR3 protein. The sample comprises about 500,000 distinct CDR3 sequences, around a third of which are singletons, and around 2.4% rests with the top ten. Source: PBMCs from the stem cell graft donor, taken from the stem cell graft. Receptor source: a human donor who donated a stem cell graft to a child with aplastic anemia.

The chain recombines TRBV29-1 with TRBJ2-6; a weak D match, TRBD1 (7 bases). CDR3 length: 15 amino acids. CDR1 and CDR2 from the germline V gene are SQVTM and ANQGSEA. Trimming cost V 8 bases and J 4 bases, with 18 bases left between them. As DNA, the CDR3 is TGCAGCTTCAGATCGGAGGGGGCCGGGGCCAACGTCCTGACTTTC. It encodes CSFRSEGAGANVLTF.

This clonotype was observed a few times. V usage is TRBV7-9 and J usage is TRBJ1-3, with D perhaps matching TRBD1 (5 bases). Trimming removed 5 bases at V and 1 base at J, with 15 bases between. The CDR3 contains 16 residues. Germline-derived CDR1 and CDR2 are SEHNR and FQNEAQ (reference sequence). The CDR3 region is CASSHPPDKSGNTIYF. CDR3 DNA: TGTGCCAGCAGCCACCCTCCGGACAAGTCTGGAAACACCATATATTTT.

The chain recombines TRBV6-2 or TRBV6-3 with TRBJ1-4; no clear D. V lost 2 bases, J lost 7 bases, and 11 bases lay in between. The germline V gene encodes CDR1 MNHEY and CDR2 SVGEGT. This CDR3 spans 14 amino acids. The CDR3 spells CASSYGNRGEKLFF. The CDR3 DNA reads TGTGCCAGCAGTTACGGGAACAGAGGTGAAAAACTGTTTTTT.

This clonotype was seen ten or more times. This chain uses TRBV12-3 or TRBV12-4 with TRBJ2-5; D is undetermined. The ends were cut back, 6 bases at V and 5 bases at J, with 7 bases in the middle. CDR3 size: 11 residues. The CDR3 nucleotides are TGTGCCAGCAGCGACCGGGAGACCCAGTACTTC. It yields the protein CASSDRETQYF.

Turning to this clonotype: The junction shows a germline mismatch at one end, possibly a read error. The CDR3 region has the DNA TGCACCAGCAGTCCCCCCGGGACAGAGGTACATCGCGCTGAAGCTTTCTTT. The encoded protein is CTSSPPGTEVHRAEAFF. V gene TRBV27 combines with J gene TRBJ1-1; TRBD1 aligns across 7 bases. The CDR3 sequence is 17 residues long. Germline assignment: CDR1 MNHEY and CDR2 SMNVEV (reference sequence).

This clonotype was seen only once. CDR3 sequence: CASSQGGAGELFF. CDR3 sequence (DNA): TGTGCCAGCAGCCAAGGGGGTGCCGGGGAGCTGTTTTTT. The chain joins TRBV7-2 to TRBJ2-2; possible D gene TRBD1, 6 bases. V lost 5 bases to trimming and J lost 6 bases, with 10 bases between them. The CDR3 length is 13 residues. CDR1 is SGHTA and CDR2 is FQGNSA in the germline V gene.